Each of the 6 T cell receptor beta chains below was sequenced from the same sample in a study of T cells after yellow fever vaccination (dated by TCRdb to about 2019). Preparation of the library involved 5' RACE. The reads were generated on an Illumina NovaSeq 6000. The public reads were reprocessed in TCRdb via fastp at Q25 and MiXCR, keeping in-frame beta chains. Merged by CDR3 protein, the rows form single entries marked with the most common genes and DNA. This sample lists about 430,000 distinct CDR3 sequences; approximately 18% were detected once. The ten largest clones take up 15% to 20% of the sample. According to the study, the label for this sample's treatment or condition signals: live attenuated yellow fever vaccine strain. The specimen comprised PBMCs, sampled before the yellow fever booster vaccination. The receptors were gathered from a young man who received the YFV17D yellow fever vaccine.

This clonotype has a handful of counts. CDR3 coding DNA: TGTGCCAGCAGCCCAGACAGGGGCGCTGAAGCTTTCTTT. It yields the protein CASSPDRGAEAFF. This chain joins TRBV7-9 and TRBJ1-1; 8 nucleotides line up with TRBD1. The ends lost 5 bases at V and 6 bases at J; junction bases unmatched: 5. Germline-derived CDR1 and CDR2 are SEHNR and FQNEAQ (reference sequence). CDR3 length: 13 residues. Looking up the rest from reference TRBV7-9 and TRBJ1-1 gives the full variable domain: DTGVSQNPRHKITKRGQNVTFRCDPISEHNRLYWYRQTLGQGPEFLTYFQNEAQLEKSRLLSDRFSAERPKGSFSTLEIQRTEQGDSAMYLCASSPDRGAEAFFGQGTRLTVV.

This clonotype appeared a few times. One end of the junction varies from germline; a read error may be responsible. Here the CDR3 DNA reads TGTGCCAGCCCACCGCCTCTGGATACGCAGTATTTT. Translation: CASPPPLDTQYF. The chain uses TRBV18 and TRBJ2-3, with no clear D. This CDR3 is built from 12 residues. Germline values: CDR1 KGHSH, CDR2 LQKENI.

The CDR3 reads CASSERWGPSSGANVLTF. The CDR3 region has the DNA TGCGCCAGCAGTGAAAGGTGGGGCCCGAGCTCTGGGGCCAACGTCCTGACTTTC. This chain joins TRBV10-2 and TRBJ2-6; D might be TRBD1 (5 bases). The V gene lost 3 bases and the J gene lost 0 bases, with 15 bases spanning the gap. The CDR3 sequence is 18 residues long. Germline-derived CDR1 and CDR2 are WSHSY and SAAADI.

The sample holds many counts of this clonotype. This chain joins TRBV5-1 and TRBJ2-5; maybe TRBD1 (6 bases). There are 13 residues in the CDR3. Germline V gives CDR1 SGHRS, CDR2 YFSETQ. Trimming cost V 4 bases and J 1 base, with 8 bases left between them. CDR3: CASSRTVQETQYF. The DNA of the CDR3 is TGCGCCAGCAGCCGGACAGTCCAAGAGACCCAGTACTTC.

This clonotype was picked up many times. The gene calls are TRBV20-1 and TRBJ2-1, with 10 bases fitting TRBD2. The V gene's germline CDR1 is DFQATT and CDR2 SNEGSKA (reference sequence). This CDR3 comprises 17 residues. The junction had 6 bases not matched to a gene; V was cut back by 1 base and J by 0 bases. The CDR3 nucleotides read TGCAGTGCTAGAGTTAGCGGGGGGCCGGGCTCCTACAATGAGCAGTTCTTC. Translating gives CSARVSGGPGSYNEQFF.

The chain is built from TRBV20-1 and TRBJ2-2, with 10 bases that match TRBD2. The germline V gene encodes CDR1 DFQATT and CDR2 SNEGSKA (reference sequence). V dropped 0 bases and J dropped 1; count of bases not matched to a gene: 8. The CDR3 runs to 18 residues. DNA for the CDR3: TGCAGTGCTAGAGATCTTGGCCTAGCGGGAGTGAACACCGGGGAGCTGTTTTTT. Residues: CSARDLGLAGVNTGELFF.